These T cell receptor beta chains were read from a single sample in a study of cytomegalovirus exposure and HLA in healthy donors. Data came from immunoSEQ multiplex PCR; TCRdb stores just in-frame clones and leaves some out. The sample has around 150,000 clones, roughly 77% seen once. Material for sequencing was PBMCs. All receptors come from a middle-aged woman in good health and CMV-seropositive. The CDR3 runs from the conserved cysteine through the conserved F or W. D genes are given only for firm matches. Clone sizes are given selectively: once, few, many, or a class where the clone is expanded.

>TRBD1|few|TRBV19|TRBJ2-1
CGTGQGNNEQFF
TGTGGCACGGGACAGGGCAACAATGAGCAGTTCTTC
>NA|NA|TRBV27|TRBJ2-7
CASRTTTSSYEQYF
TGTGCCAGCAGGACAACGACTAGCTCCTACGAGCAGTACTTC
>TRBD2|NA|TRBV28|TRBJ2-5
CASSFRTSGRKETQYF
TGTGCCAGCAGTTTCAGGACTAGCGGGAGGAAAGAGACCCAGTACTTC
>TRBD1|NA|TRBV5-4|TRBJ2-7
CASSEQGAREQYF
TGTGCCAGCAGCGAACAGGGGGCGCGGGAGCAGTACTTC
>NA|NA|TRBV9|TRBJ2-3
CASSVGAGSTDTQYF
TGTGCCAGCAGCGTAGGGGCTGGGAGCACAGATACGCAGTATTTT
>TRBD2|NA|TRBV7-9|TRBJ2-1
CASSLVTSGRALNEQFF
TGTGCCAGCAGCTTAGTTACTAGCGGGAGGGCCCTGAATGAGCAGTTCTTC
>NA|NA|TRBV2|TRBJ2-1
CASRAESTYNEQFF
TGTGCCAGCAGAGCGGAGTCTACCTACAATGAGCAGTTCTTC
>TRBD2|NA|TRBV30|TRBJ2-1
CGSSLGLADEQFF
TGTGGTAGCTCCCTCGGACTAGCTGATGAGCAGTTCTTC
>TRBD1|NA|TRBV2|TRBJ2-3
CASRRQGATDTQYF
TGTGCCAGCAGAAGACAGGGGGCAACAGATACGCAGTATTTT
>TRBD2|NA|TRBV27|TRBJ2-1
CASSFLAGARDEQFF
TGTGCCAGCAGTTTCCTCGCGGGAGCGAGGGATGAGCAGTTCTTC
>NA|NA|TRBV7-3|TRBJ2-4
CASSLTDIVLENIQYF
TGTGCCAGCAGCTTAACGGACATCGTACTTGAAAACATTCAGTACTTC
>TRBD1|NA|TRBV30|TRBJ2-3
CACIPDRGTDTQYF
TGTGCCTGCATTCCGGACAGGGGGACAGATACGCAGTATTTT
>NA|NA|TRBV28|TRBJ2-3
CASSRSSGASTDTQYF
TGTGCCAGCAGCCGAAGCAGCGGAGCTAGCACAGATACGCAGTATTTT
>NA|NA|TRBV7-9|TRBJ1-4
CASSRFGGAGEKLFF
TGTGCCAGCAGCCGATTCGGGGGGGCAGGGGAAAAACTGTTTTTT
>NA|NA|TRBV30|TRBJ2-7
CAWKPGPSRYEQYF
TGTGCCTGGAAGCCGGGTCCCAGCAGATACGAGCAGTACTTC
>NA|NA|TRBV6-1|TRBJ1-6
CASSESGSNSPLHF
TGTGCCAGCAGTGAAAGTGGGAGTAATTCACCCCTCCACTTT
>TRBD2|NA|TRBV9|TRBJ2-1
CASSSGTSGSYNEQFF
TGTGCCAGCAGCTCCGGGACTAGCGGGTCCTACAATGAGCAGTTCTTC
>TRBD2|NA|TRBV5-1|TRBJ2-3
CASSFSGTTTDTQYF
TGCGCCAGCAGCTTCTCCGGGACTACCACAGATACGCAGTATTTT
>TRBD2|NA|TRBV11-3|TRBJ2-7
CASSFSGRSIDEQYF
TGTGCCAGCAGCTTTAGCGGGAGGTCTATCGACGAGCAGTACTTC
>NA|NA|TRBV6-1|TRBJ2-1
CASSTTYNEQFF
TGTGCCAGCAGTACAACGTACAATGAGCAGTTCTTC
>NA|NA|TRBV4-1|TRBJ2-5
CASSQGGRVETQYF
TGCGCCAGCAGCCAAGGGGGCCGTGTGGAGACCCAGTACTTC
>TRBD2|NA|TRBV7-6|TRBJ2-3
CASSTTSGSGWDTDTQYF
TGTGCCAGCAGCACGACTAGCGGGAGTGGGTGGGACACAGATACGCAGTATTTT
>TRBD1|once|TRBV28|TRBJ1-5
CASSRGTGYQPQHF
TGTGCCAGCAGCCGCGGGACAGGGTATCAGCCCCAGCATTTT
>NA|NA|TRBV5-4|TRBJ1-5
CASSPGRGGQPQHF
TGTGCCAGCAGCCCCGGTCGGGGGGGTCAGCCCCAGCATTTT
>NA|NA|TRBV11-1|TRBJ2-1
CASSLLGTSSYNEQFF
TGTGCCAGCAGCTTACTAGGCACGAGCTCCTACAATGAGCAGTTCTTC
>NA|NA|TRBV6-6|TRBJ2-7
CASSSPGAVNEQYF
TGTGCCAGCAGTTCCCCGGGTGCCGTCAACGAGCAGTACTTC
>TRBD1|NA|TRBV19|TRBJ1-1
CASSSMTGVNTEAFF
TGTGCCAGTAGTTCGATGACAGGGGTGAACACTGAAGCTTTCTTT
>TRBD1|NA|TRBV30|TRBJ1-4
CAWSLTGGSSEKLFF
TGTGCCTGGAGCCTTACAGGGGGGTCGAGTGAAAAACTGTTTTTT
>NA|NA|TRBV25-1|TRBJ2-1
CASSVPGLRGNEQFF
TGTGCCAGCAGTGTCCCCGGGCTAAGGGGCAATGAGCAGTTCTTC
>TRBD1|NA|TRBV4-1|TRBJ1-5
CASSHIRPGQGIYSNQPQHF
TGCGCCAGCAGCCATATACGACCGGGACAGGGAATTTATAGCAATCAGCCCCAGCATTTT
>TRBD2|NA|TRBV30|TRBJ2-7
CAWRGGKAYEQYF
TGTGCCTGGAGGGGGGGGAAGGCCTACGAGCAGTACTTC
>NA|NA|TRBV10-3|TRBJ1-6
CAISDHGESSPLHF
TGTGCCATCAGTGACCACGGGGAAAGTTCACCCCTCCACTTT
>NA|NA|TRBV2|TRBJ2-3
CASKAGLSTDTQYF
TGTGCCAGCAAAGCAGGGCTGAGCACAGATACGCAGTATTTT
>NA|NA|TRBV2|TRBJ2-1
CASSVETRRAHNEQFF
TGTGCCAGCAGCGTCGAGACTAGGCGGGCTCATAATGAGCAGTTCTTC
>TRBD1|NA|TRBV28|TRBJ2-1
CASTPGQGVYNEQFF
TGTGCCAGCACCCCGGGACAGGGGGTTTACAATGAGCAGTTCTTC
>NA|NA|TRBV29-1|TRBJ1-2
CSAQDRNYGYTF
TGCAGCGCCCAGGATCGCAACTATGGCTACACCTTC
>NA|few|TRBV28|TRBJ2-3
CASSLWRDTDTQYF
TGTGCCAGCAGTTTATGGCGGGACACAGATACGCAGTATTTT
>TRBD1|NA|TRBV7-6|TRBJ2-2
CASSSGQGATGELFF
TGTGCCAGCAGCTCGGGACAGGGGGCCACCGGGGAGCTGTTTTTT
>TRBD1|NA|TRBV28|TRBJ2-3
CASSFDWTGFARTDTQYF
TGTGCCAGCAGTTTCGACTGGACAGGGTTTGCACGCACAGATACGCAGTATTTT
>NA|NA|TRBV7-6|TRBJ1-5
CASSLSRGNQPQHF
TGTGCCAGCAGCTTAAGTCGGGGCAATCAGCCCCAGCATTTT
>TRBD2|NA|TRBV11-2|TRBJ2-1
CASSLRLAALNEQFF
TGTGCCAGCAGCTTACGACTAGCGGCCCTTAATGAGCAGTTCTTC
>TRBD1|NA|TRBV7-7|TRBJ1-4
CASRSPPRQGKEKLFF
TGTGCTAGCAGGTCCCCCCCGAGACAGGGAAAAGAAAAACTGTTTTTT
>NA|once|TRBV5-5|TRBJ1-5
CASSLEQTNQPQHF
TGTGCCAGCAGCTTGGAACAGACCAATCAGCCCCAGCATTTT
>TRBD2|few|TRBV2|TRBJ2-3
CASRALAASTDTQYF
TGTGCCAGCAGGGCACTAGCGGCTAGCACAGATACGCAGTATTTT
>NA|few|TRBV7-9|TRBJ1-3
CASSLVEGNTIYF
TGTGCCAGCAGCTTAGTGGAGGGAAACACCATATATTTT
>TRBD1|NA|TRBV29-1|TRBJ1-2
CSVAVRDRTNYGYTF
TGCAGCGTTGCCGTCCGGGACAGAACTAACTATGGCTACACCTTC
>TRBD1|NA|TRBV29-1|TRBJ2-1
CSGGQGYDEQFF
TGCAGCGGCGGACAGGGGTACGATGAGCAGTTCTTC
>NA|NA|TRBV6-1|TRBJ1-5
CASTGLGVNQPQHF
TGTGCCAGCACGGGACTGGGGGTCAATCAGCCCCAGCATTTT
>TRBD1|NA|TRBV9|TRBJ2-7
CASTRGQEPYEQYF
TGTGCCAGCACGCGTGGACAGGAACCCTACGAGCAGTACTTC
>TRBD1|NA|TRBV7-9|TRBJ2-1
CASSTSNGQGSYNEQFF
TGTGCCAGCAGCACCTCAAATGGACAGGGCAGCTACAATGAGCAGTTCTTC
>TRBD1|NA|TRBV5-1|TRBJ1-2
CASSPGQGRPGYTF
TGCGCCAGCAGCCCGGGACAGGGAAGGCCTGGCTACACCTTC